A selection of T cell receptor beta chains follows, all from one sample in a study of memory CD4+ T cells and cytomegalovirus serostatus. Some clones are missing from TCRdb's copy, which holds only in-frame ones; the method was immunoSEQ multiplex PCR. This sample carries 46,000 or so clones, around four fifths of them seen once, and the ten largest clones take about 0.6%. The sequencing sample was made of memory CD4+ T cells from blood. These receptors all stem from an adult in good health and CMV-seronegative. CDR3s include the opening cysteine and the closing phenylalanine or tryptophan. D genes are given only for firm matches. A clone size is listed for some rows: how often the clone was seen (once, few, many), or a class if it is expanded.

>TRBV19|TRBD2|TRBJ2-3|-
CASSESGGAPDTQYF
TGTGCCAGTAGTGAAAGCGGGGGGGCCCCAGATACGCAGTATTTT
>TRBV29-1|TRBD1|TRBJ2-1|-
CSVRGQGVGEQFF
TGCAGCGTCCGGGGACAGGGGGTTGGGGAGCAGTTCTTC
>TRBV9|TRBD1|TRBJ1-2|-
CASSVNPGQNYGYTF
TGTGCCAGCAGCGTAAACCCGGGACAGAACTATGGCTACACCTTC
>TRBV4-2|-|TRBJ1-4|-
CASSRTGTSEEKLFF
TGTGCCAGCAGCCGAACCGGGACGTCGGAGGAAAAACTGTTTTTT
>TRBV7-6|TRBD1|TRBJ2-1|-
CASSPQTGDIYNEQFF
TGTGCCAGCAGCCCGCAGACAGGGGATATCTACAATGAGCAGTTCTTC
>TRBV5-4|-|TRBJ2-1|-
CASSPQVFDEQFF
TGTGCCAGCAGTCCCCAAGTGTTTGACGAGCAGTTCTTC
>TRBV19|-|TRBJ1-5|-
CASSMAGPQHF
TGTGCCAGTAGTATGGCAGGGCCCCAGCATTTT
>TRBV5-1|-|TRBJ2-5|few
CASSLGQAIETQYF
TGCGCCAGCAGCTTGGGACAGGCGATAGAGACCCAGTACTTC
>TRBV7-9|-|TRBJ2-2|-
CASSLAGGPNTGELFF
TGTGCCAGCAGCTTAGCGGGGGGGCCGAACACCGGGGAGCTGTTTTTT
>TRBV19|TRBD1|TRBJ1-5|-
CASGTGTGDQPQHF
TGTGCCAGCGGCACCGGGACAGGGGATCAGCCCCAGCATTTT
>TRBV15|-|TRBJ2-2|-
CATSRGGALNTGELFF
TGTGCCACCAGCAGAGGTGGGGCTTTGAACACCGGGGAGCTGTTTTTT
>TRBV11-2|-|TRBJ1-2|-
CASSLRYGDYTF
TGTGCCAGCAGCTTACGATACGGTGACTACACCTTC
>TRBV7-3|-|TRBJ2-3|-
CASSAVGSDTQYF
TGTGCCAGCAGCGCAGTAGGTTCAGATACGCAGTATTTT
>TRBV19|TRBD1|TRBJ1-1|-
CASGEGASGTEAFF
TGTGCCAGTGGCGAGGGGGCATCGGGAACTGAAGCTTTCTTT
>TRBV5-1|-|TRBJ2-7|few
CASSLELASLGEQYF
TGCGCCAGCAGCTTGGAACTAGCCTCACTTGGGGAGCAGTACTTC
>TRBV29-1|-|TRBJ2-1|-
CSAKIGAGGTNEQFF
TGCAGCGCCAAAATAGGGGCAGGGGGGACCAATGAGCAGTTCTTC
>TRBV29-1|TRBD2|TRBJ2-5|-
CSMWTSPQETQYF
TGCAGCATGTGGACTAGCCCCCAAGAGACCCAGTACTTC
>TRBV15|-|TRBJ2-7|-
CATSRDLGGEQYF
TGTGCCACCAGCAGAGATCTAGGGGGCGAGCAGTACTTC
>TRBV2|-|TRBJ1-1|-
CASSEDRAAFF
TGTGCCAGCAGTGAAGACAGGGCCGCTTTCTTT
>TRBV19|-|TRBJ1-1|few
CASSISPGVLVTEAFF
TGTGCCAGTAGTATTAGTCCAGGGGTTTTGGTCACTGAAGCTTTCTTT
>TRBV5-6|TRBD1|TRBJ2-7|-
CASSVKPGQAPEQYF
TGTGCCAGCAGCGTGAAACCGGGACAGGCCCCCGAGCAGTACTTC
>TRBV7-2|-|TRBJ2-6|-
CASSPRFGRVYSGANVLTF
TGTGCCAGCAGCCCGCGGTTTGGCAGGGTGTACTCTGGGGCCAACGTCCTGACTTTC
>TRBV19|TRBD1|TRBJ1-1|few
CASTAGQGLNTEAFF
TGTGCCAGTACCGCGGGACAGGGGTTGAACACTGAAGCTTTCTTT
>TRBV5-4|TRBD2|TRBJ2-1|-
CASSLFAGGRTYNEQFF
TGTGCCAGCAGCTTGTTTGCGGGGGGGCGTACCTACAATGAGCAGTTCTTC
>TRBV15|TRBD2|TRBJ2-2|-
CATTAGANTGELFF
TGTGCCACCACAGCGGGGGCGAACACCGGGGAGCTGTTTTTT
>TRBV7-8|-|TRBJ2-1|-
CASSLVVGTDEQFF
TGTGCCAGCAGCTTAGTTGTTGGGACCGATGAGCAGTTCTTC
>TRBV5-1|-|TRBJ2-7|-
CASSLWATGQGRTYEQYF
TGCGCCAGCAGCCTTTGGGCAACGGGGCAGGGGAGGACCTACGAGCAGTACTTC
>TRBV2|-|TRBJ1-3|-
CASSEIGGNTIYF
TGTGCCAGCAGTGAAATAGGCGGAAACACCATATATTTT
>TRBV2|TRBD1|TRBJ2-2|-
CASTGDTGGRLTGELFF
TGTGCCAGCACTGGTGACACAGGGGGCAGACTTACCGGGGAGCTGTTTTTT
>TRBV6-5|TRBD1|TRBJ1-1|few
CASRRTGTGETEAFF
TGTGCCAGCAGACGAACCGGGACAGGGGAAACTGAAGCTTTCTTT
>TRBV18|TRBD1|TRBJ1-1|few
CASSNDRGYTEAFF
TGTGCCAGCTCAAACGACAGGGGTTACACTGAAGCTTTCTTT
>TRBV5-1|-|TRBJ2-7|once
CASSLASTSYEQYF
TGCGCCAGCAGCTTGGCCTCTACTAGCTACGAGCAGTACTTC
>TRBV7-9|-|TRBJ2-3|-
CASSLTSDLRSSTDTQYF
TGTGCCAGCAGCTTAACTTCGGATTTGCGGTCTAGCACAGATACGCAGTATTTT
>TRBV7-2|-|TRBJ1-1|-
CASSLTEGYTEAFF
TGTGCCAGCAGCTTAACCGAGGGTTACACTGAAGCTTTCTTT
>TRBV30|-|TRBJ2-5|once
CAWSRGDRDQETQYF
TGTGCCTGGAGCAGAGGTGACAGAGACCAAGAGACCCAGTACTTC
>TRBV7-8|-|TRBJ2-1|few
CASSLVEVTDEQFF
TGTGCCAGCAGCTTAGTAGAGGTGACAGACGAGCAGTTCTTC
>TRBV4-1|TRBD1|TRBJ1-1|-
CASSRPGQGSEAFF
TGCGCCAGCAGCCGGCCGGGACAGGGGTCTGAAGCTTTCTTT
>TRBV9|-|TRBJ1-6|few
CASSGTGSRNSPLHF
TGTGCCAGCAGCGGTACAGGGTCTCGTAATTCACCCCTCCACTTT
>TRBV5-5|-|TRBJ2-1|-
CASSLQAGSYNEQFF
TGTGCCAGCAGCTTGCAGGCAGGATCATACAATGAGCAGTTCTTC
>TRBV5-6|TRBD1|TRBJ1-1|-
CASSPGQGMNTEAFF
TGTGCCAGCAGCCCGGGACAGGGAATGAACACTGAAGCTTTCTTT
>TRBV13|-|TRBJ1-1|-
CASSLWGRVDTEAFF
TGTGCCAGCAGCTTATGGGGGAGGGTGGACACTGAAGCTTTCTTT
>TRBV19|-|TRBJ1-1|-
CASSMGGAGTEAFF
TGTGCCAGTAGTATGGGCGGAGCGGGCACTGAAGCTTTCTTT